These T cell receptor beta chains were read from a single sample in a study of T cell responses to AZD1222 COVID-19 vaccine. TCRdb keeps only in-frame clones here, not all; method: immunoSEQ multiplex PCR. The repertoire consists of about 110,000 clones, with roughly 90% occurring once and the leading ten covering roughly 1.1%. The source was peripheral blood, collected on day 0 of AZD1222 vaccination. The receptors here all came from an adult in good health. The CDR3 runs from the conserved cysteine through the conserved F or W. The D gene is left open where the match is weak. Only some rows state a clone size, as once, few, many or a class for expanded clones.

V	J	D	size	DNA	CDR3
TRBV6-6	TRBJ2-1	.	.	TGTGCCAGCAGCCCTGGGGTGGGCCTCTACAATGAGCAGTTCTTC	CASSPGVGLYNEQFF
TRBV28	TRBJ1-2	TRBD1	.	TGTGCCAGCACCCGGGACAGGGTAGCTAACTATGGCTACACCTTC	CASTRDRVANYGYTF
TRBV5-4	TRBJ2-1	TRBD2	.	TGTGCCAGCAGCTTATTTTTAGCGGGGGTACACAATGAGCAGTTCTTC	CASSLFLAGVHNEQFF
TRBV5-1	TRBJ1-1	.	.	TGCGCCAGCAGCGGAGACGGGAACACTGAAGCTTTCTTT	CASSGDGNTEAFF
TRBV19	TRBJ1-2	TRBD1	.	TGTGCCAGTATTGCGACAGGGAGCTATGGCTACACCTTC	CASIATGSYGYTF
TRBV6-5	TRBJ1-3	.	once	TGTGCCAGCAGCAATGGGGGGTCTGGAAACACCATATATTTT	CASSNGGSGNTIYF
TRBV11-2	TRBJ2-5	.	.	TGTGCCAGCAGCCCCAGGGTTTCGGGCCTAGAGACCCAGTACTTC	CASSPRVSGLETQYF
TRBV12-5	TRBJ2-1	.	.	TGTGCTAGTGGTTTGGCCGGGACCTTGGGTGAGCAGTTCTTC	CASGLAGTLGEQFF
TRBV11-2	TRBJ1-2	.	.	TGTGCCAGCAGCTTAGATTCTCTTAACTATGGCTACACCTTC	CASSLDSLNYGYTF
TRBV2	TRBJ2-2	TRBD1	.	TGTGCCAGCAGTAGCCGGGACAGGGGTAACACCGGGGAGCTGTTTTTT	CASSSRDRGNTGELFF
TRBV6-2/TRBV6-3	TRBJ1-5	.	.	TGTGCCAGCAGTTACGGAGGGGATCGTCAGCCCCAGCATTTT	CASSYGGDRQPQHF
TRBV7-3	TRBJ2-3	.	.	TGTGCCAGCACCCTATGGGGGGCTTCCTCGGATACGCAGTATTTT	CASTLWGASSDTQYF
TRBV7-8	TRBJ1-1	.	few	TGTGCCAGCAGCTTAGTTAAGAATTTGAACACTGAAGCTTTCTTT	CASSLVKNLNTEAFF
TRBV5-5	TRBJ1-2	.	.	TGTGCCAGCAGCGCAGACGGAAACTATGGCTACACCTTC	CASSADGNYGYTF
TRBV7-8	TRBJ1-2	TRBD1	.	TGTGCCAGCAGCCCGACAGGGGGTGGCTACACCTTC	CASSPTGGGYTF
TRBV5-6	TRBJ2-1	.	.	TGTGCCAGCAGCTTGGTAGGGACCAATGAGCAGTTCTTC	CASSLVGTNEQFF
TRBV6-5	TRBJ2-1	.	.	TGTGCCAGCGGCTACAATGAGCAGTTCTTC	CASGYNEQFF
TRBV12-3/TRBV12-4	TRBJ1-1	.	.	TGTGCCAGCAGTTTACAGGGACCTGAAGCTTTCTTT	CASSLQGPEAFF
TRBV19	TRBJ1-2	.	.	TGTGCCAGTAGTATCCGGACAGACTATGGCTACACCTTC	CASSIRTDYGYTF
TRBV5-4	TRBJ2-7	TRBD2	.	TGTGCCAGCAGCTTTGAGGGGACTACTGATGTTGAGCAGTACTTC	CASSFEGTTDVEQYF
TRBV6-1	TRBJ1-1	.	.	TGTGCCAGCAGTGAAGGGGCAGCGGACACTGAAGCTTTCTTT	CASSEGAADTEAFF
TRBV11-2	TRBJ1-1	.	.	TGTGCCAGCAGCTTTCCGAGAAACACTGAAGCTTTCTTT	CASSFPRNTEAFF
TRBV5-4	TRBJ2-1	TRBD2	.	TGTGCCAGCAGCCCTAGCGGAACCAACTCCTACAATGAGCAGTTCTTC	CASSPSGTNSYNEQFF
TRBV4-3	TRBJ2-5	TRBD1	.	TGCGCCAGCAGCCTGGACGGACAGGGGGCGGAGGAGACCCAGTACTTC	CASSLDGQGAEETQYF
TRBV24-1	TRBJ2-2	TRBD2	.	TGTGCCACCAGCAACCCGGGGGGGGTCACCGGGGAGCTGTTTTTT	CATSNPGGVTGELFF
TRBV15	TRBJ1-6	.	.	TGTGCCACCAGCTTCGGGGGACACAATTCACCCCTCCACTTT	CATSFGGHNSPLHF
TRBV6-2/TRBV6-3	TRBJ2-1	.	.	TGTGCCAGCAGTTACGACCAGGGATACAATGAGCAGTTCTTC	CASSYDQGYNEQFF
TRBV11-3	TRBJ1-1	TRBD1	few	TGTGCCAGCAGCTCGGGACAGGGGGGCACTGAAGCTTTCTTT	CASSSGQGGTEAFF
TRBV5-1	TRBJ2-2	.	.	TGCGCCAGCAGCTTACAGACAGGAGTTAACACCGGGGAGCTGTTTTTT	CASSLQTGVNTGELFF
TRBV28	TRBJ2-5	.	.	TGTGCCAGCAGTCCCCAGACAGGCCCACAAGAGACCCAGTACTTC	CASSPQTGPQETQYF
TRBV6-6	TRBJ1-5	.	.	TGTGCCAGCGCGGCAGCCTCGGGCAATCAGCCCCAGCATTTT	CASAAASGNQPQHF
TRBV27	TRBJ2-6	.	.	TGTGCCAGCACCTCTGAGCCGTCTGGGGCCAACGTCCTGACTTTC	CASTSEPSGANVLTF
TRBV11-1	TRBJ1-4	.	.	TGTGCCAGCAGCTTTGGCGTAAGCCAGGGGAGTGAAAAACTGTTTTTT	CASSFGVSQGSEKLFF
TRBV30	TRBJ2-5	.	.	TGTGCCTGGAGCGCGGGACAGTACCAAGAGACCCAGTACTTC	CAWSAGQYQETQYF
TRBV7-2	TRBJ2-2	TRBD2	.	TGTGCCAGCAGGTCACAAGGACTAGCGGGAGACGGGGAGCTGTTTTTT	CASRSQGLAGDGELFF
TRBV10-3	TRBJ1-6	.	few	TGTGCCATCAGTGAGTCGGGGCTACCTCCCCTCCACTTT	CAISESGLPPLHF
TRBV7-6	TRBJ2-2	TRBD1	once	TGTGCCAGCAGCTTCGGACAGGCGGGGAACACCGGGGAGCTGTTTTTT	CASSFGQAGNTGELFF
TRBV9	TRBJ1-1	.	.	TGTGCCAGCAGCGGCCTCGCACAGGGATACACTGAAGCTTTCTTT	CASSGLAQGYTEAFF
TRBV6-4	TRBJ2-1	TRBD1	.	TGTGCCAGCAGTGCCGGGACAGGACCGTACAATGAGCAGTTCTTC	CASSAGTGPYNEQFF
TRBV4-1	TRBJ1-2	TRBD1	.	TGCGCCAGCAGCCAAGACGACCAGGGGGAAAAGGGCAACTATGGCTACACCTTC	CASSQDDQGEKGNYGYTF
TRBV4-2	TRBJ1-2	.	.	TGTGCCAGCAGCCAAGACGGGGGAGATTATGGCTACACCTTC	CASSQDGGDYGYTF
TRBV28	TRBJ2-1	TRBD2	.	TGTGCCAGCAGTGGATCCGGGACTAGATATGCCCATGAGCAGTTCTTC	CASSGSGTRYAHEQFF
TRBV7-2	TRBJ1-2	.	once	TGTGCCAGCAGCTCCACGGTCTCGCACGGGGTTTCCTACGGCTACACCTTC	CASSSTVSHGVSYGYTF
TRBV11-3	TRBJ2-3	TRBD2	.	TGTGCCAGCAGCTTAAGGACTAGCGGCACAGATACGCAGTATTTT	CASSLRTSGTDTQYF
TRBV5-6	TRBJ2-5	.	.	TGTGCCACCGAGGGGCAGAACAATCGAGAGACCCAGTACTTC	CATEGQNNRETQYF
TRBV6-5	TRBJ2-3	.	once	TGTGCCAGCAGTTACTCGTCTCCGGATACGCAGTATTTT	CASSYSSPDTQYF
TRBV3-1/TRBV3-2	TRBJ2-2	TRBD2	.	TGTGCCAGCAGCTCGGGACTAGAGGTCGGGGAGCTGTTTTTT	CASSSGLEVGELFF
TRBV4-2	TRBJ1-6	.	.	TGTGCCAGCAGCCAAGGATTAAGGGGCCCAGGTGGTTCACCCCTCCACTTT	CASSQGLRGPGGSPLHF
TRBV7-2	TRBJ2-5	.	few	TGTGCCAGCAGCTTAGGGGCCTATGGCCAAGAGACCCAGTACTTC	CASSLGAYGQETQYF
TRBV7-3	TRBJ1-1	TRBD1	.	TGTGCCAGCAGCTCGAAAGGAGGGGGCTCAAACACTGAAGCTTTCTTT	CASSSKGGGSNTEAFF
TRBV7-2	TRBJ2-3	TRBD2	.	TGTGCCAGCAGCGCTAGCGGGAGGACCACAGATACGCAGTATTTT	CASSASGRTTDTQYF
TRBV4-2	TRBJ2-5	.	.	TGTGCCAGCAGCCAAGAGGGGGGAAAGACCCAGTACTTC	CASSQEGGKTQYF
TRBV6-5	TRBJ1-1	.	.	TGTGCCAGCCGCAGTTCAGGGGTCACTGAAGCTTTCTTT	CASRSSGVTEAFF
TRBV6-5	TRBJ2-3	TRBD1	.	TGTGCCAGCAGCCCGGGACAGGGGGCAGATACGCAGTATTTT	CASSPGQGADTQYF
TRBV14	TRBJ2-3	TRBD1	.	TGTGCCAGCAGCCTGACAGGGGGCATCACAGATACGCAGTATTTT	CASSLTGGITDTQYF